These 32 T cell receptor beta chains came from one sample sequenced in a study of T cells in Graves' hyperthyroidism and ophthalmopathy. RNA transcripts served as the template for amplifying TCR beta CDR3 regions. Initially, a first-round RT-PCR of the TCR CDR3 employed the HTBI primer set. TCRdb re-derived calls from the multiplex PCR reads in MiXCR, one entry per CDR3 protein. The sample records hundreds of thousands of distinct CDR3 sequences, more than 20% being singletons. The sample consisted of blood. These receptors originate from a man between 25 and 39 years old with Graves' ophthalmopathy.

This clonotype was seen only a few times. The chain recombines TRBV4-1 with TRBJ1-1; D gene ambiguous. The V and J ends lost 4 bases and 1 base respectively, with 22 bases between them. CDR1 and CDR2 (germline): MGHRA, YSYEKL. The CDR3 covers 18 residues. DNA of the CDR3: TGCGCCAGCAGCCCGAGGGTCTGGATTGATCCAGGGAACACTGAAGCTTTCTTT. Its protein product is CASSPRVWIDPGNTEAFF.

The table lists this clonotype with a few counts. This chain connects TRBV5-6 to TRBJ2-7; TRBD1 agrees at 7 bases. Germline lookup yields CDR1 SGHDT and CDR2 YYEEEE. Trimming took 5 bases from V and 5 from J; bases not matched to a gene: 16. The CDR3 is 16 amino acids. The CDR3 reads CASSYPGQRITNEQYF. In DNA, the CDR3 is TGTGCCAGCAGTTATCCGGGACAGAGGATAACCAACGAGCAGTACTTC.

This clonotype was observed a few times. DNA for the CDR3: TGTGCCAGCAGCTTAAGTGCTAGCTCAATGGTGAATGAGCAGTTCTTC. It translates to CASSLSASSMVNEQFF. V gene TRBV7-8 combines with J gene TRBJ2-1; tentatively, D is TRBD2 (5 bases). Germline-derived CDR1 and CDR2 are SGHVS and FQNEAQ. This CDR3 region has 16 residues. Trimming left V 2 bases short and J 7 bases short, with 18 bases between.

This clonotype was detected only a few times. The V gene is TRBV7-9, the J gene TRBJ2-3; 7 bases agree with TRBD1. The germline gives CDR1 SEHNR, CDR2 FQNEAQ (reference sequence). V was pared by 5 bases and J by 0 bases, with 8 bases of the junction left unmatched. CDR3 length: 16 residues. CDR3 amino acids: CASSPGTVTSTDTQYF. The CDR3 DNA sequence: TGTGCCAGCAGCCCGGGGACAGTTACTAGCACAGATACGCAGTATTTT. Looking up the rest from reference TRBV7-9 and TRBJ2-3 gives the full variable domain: DTGVSQNPRHKITKRGQNVTFRCDPISEHNRLYWYRQTLGQGPEFLTYFQNEAQLEKSRLLSDRFSAERPKGSFSTLEIQRTEQGDSAMYLCASSPGTVTSTDTQYFGPGTRLTVL.

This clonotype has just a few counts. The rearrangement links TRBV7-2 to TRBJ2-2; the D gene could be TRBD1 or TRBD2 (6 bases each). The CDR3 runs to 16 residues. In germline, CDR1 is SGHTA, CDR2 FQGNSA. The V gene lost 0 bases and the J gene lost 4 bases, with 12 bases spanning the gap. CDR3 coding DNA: TGTGCCAGCAGCTTAGCCCGAGGGGGGATCACCGGGGAGCTGTTTTTT. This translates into CASSLARGGITGELFF.

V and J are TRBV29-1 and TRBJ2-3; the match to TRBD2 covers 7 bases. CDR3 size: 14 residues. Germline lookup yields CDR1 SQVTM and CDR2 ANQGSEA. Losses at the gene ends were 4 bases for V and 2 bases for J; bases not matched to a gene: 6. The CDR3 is CSVVWLAVTDTQYF. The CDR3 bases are TGCAGCGTTGTATGGCTAGCGGTCACAGATACGCAGTATTTT.

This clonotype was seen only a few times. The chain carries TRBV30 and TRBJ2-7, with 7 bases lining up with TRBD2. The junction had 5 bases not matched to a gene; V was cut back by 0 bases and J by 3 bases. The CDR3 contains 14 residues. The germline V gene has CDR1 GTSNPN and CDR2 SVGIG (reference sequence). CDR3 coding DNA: TGTGCCTGGAGTGTTGTAGGACTAGGCTACGAGCAGTACTTC. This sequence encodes CAWSVVGLGYEQYF. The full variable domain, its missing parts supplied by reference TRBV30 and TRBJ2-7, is SQTIHQWPATLVQPVGSPLSLECTVEGTSNPNLYWYRQAAGRGLQLLFYSVGIGQISSEVPQNLSASRPQDRQFILSSKKLLLSDSGFYLCAWSVVGLGYEQYFGPGTRLTVT.

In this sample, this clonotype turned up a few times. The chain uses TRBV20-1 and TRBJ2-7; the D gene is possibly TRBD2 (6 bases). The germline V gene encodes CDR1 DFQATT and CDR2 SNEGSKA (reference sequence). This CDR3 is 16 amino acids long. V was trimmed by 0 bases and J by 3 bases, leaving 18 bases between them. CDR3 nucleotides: TGCAGTGCTAGAGATCCATACCACGGGACTGTCTACGAGCAGTACTTC. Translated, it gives CSARDPYHGTVYEQYF.

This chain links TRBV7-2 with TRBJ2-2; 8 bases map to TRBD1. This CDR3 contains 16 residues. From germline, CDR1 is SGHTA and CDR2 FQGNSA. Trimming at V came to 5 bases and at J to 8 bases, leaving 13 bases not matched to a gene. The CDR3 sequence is CASSPAGGAFSGELFF. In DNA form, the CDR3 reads TGTGCCAGCAGCCCCGCAGGGGGCGCATTTAGTGGGGAGCTGTTTTTT. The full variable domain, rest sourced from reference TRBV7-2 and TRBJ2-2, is GAGVSQSPSNKVTEKGKDVELRCDPISGHTALYWYRQSLGQGLEFLIYFQGNSAPDKSGLPSDRFSAERTGGSVSTLTIQRTQQEDSAVYLCASSPAGGAFSGELFFGEGSRLTVL.

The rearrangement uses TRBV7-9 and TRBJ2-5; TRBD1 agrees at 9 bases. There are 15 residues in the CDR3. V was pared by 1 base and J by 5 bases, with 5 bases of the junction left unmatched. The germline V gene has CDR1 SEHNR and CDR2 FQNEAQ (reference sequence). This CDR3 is CASSLGDREVETQYF. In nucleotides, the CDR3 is TGTGCCAGCAGCTTAGGGGACAGGGAGGTTGAGACCCAGTACTTC.

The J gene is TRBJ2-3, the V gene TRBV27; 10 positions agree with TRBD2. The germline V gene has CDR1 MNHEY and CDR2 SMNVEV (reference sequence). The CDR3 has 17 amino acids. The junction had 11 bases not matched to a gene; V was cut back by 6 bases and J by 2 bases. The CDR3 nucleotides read TGTGCCAGCAGGATTTTTAGCGGGAGGTACCTCACAGATACGCAGTATTTT. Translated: CASRIFSGRYLTDTQYF.

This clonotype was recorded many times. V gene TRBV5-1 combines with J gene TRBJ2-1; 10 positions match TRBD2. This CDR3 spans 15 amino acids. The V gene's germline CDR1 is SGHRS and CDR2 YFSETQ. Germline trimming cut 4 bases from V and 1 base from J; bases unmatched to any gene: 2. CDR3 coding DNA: TGCGCCAGCAGCCGAGCGGGAGGGTCCTACAATGAGCAGTTCTTC. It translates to CASSRAGGSYNEQFF.

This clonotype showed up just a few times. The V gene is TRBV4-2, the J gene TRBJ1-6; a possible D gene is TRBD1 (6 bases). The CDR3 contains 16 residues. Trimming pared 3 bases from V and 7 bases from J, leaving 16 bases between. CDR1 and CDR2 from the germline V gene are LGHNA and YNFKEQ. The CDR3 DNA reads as TGTGCCAGCAGCCATCCGGGACAAAATTTGAATTCACCCCTCCACTTT. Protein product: CASSHPGQNLNSPLHF.

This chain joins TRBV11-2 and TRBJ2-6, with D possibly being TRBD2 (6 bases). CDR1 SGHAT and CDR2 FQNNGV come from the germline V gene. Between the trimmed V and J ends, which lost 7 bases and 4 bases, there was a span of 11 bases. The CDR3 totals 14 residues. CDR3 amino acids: CASTGTPGANVLTF. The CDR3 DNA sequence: TGTGCCAGCACCGGGACTCCCGGGGCCAACGTCCTGACTTTC.

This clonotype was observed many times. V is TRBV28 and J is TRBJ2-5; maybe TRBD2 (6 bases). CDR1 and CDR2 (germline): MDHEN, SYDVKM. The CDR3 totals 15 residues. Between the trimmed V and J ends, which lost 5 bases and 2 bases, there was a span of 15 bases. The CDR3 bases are TGTGCCAGCAGTCGACCTGGACGGGGGCAAGAGACCCAGTACTTC. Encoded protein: CASSRPGRGQETQYF.

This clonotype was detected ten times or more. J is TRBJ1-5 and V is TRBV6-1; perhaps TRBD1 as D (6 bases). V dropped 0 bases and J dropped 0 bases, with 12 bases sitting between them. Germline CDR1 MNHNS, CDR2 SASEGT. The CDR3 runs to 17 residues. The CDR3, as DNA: TGTGCCAGCAGTGAAGCGAGGGGGGCCGGTAGCAATCAGCCCCAGCATTTT. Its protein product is CASSEARGAGSNQPQHF.

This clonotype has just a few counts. CDR3 in amino acids: CASSSVSGTSGSNTQYF. CDR3 nucleotides: TGTGCCAGCAGCTCCGTCTCCGGGACTAGCGGGAGTAATACGCAGTATTTT. The rearrangement joins TRBV7-2 to TRBJ2-3; 14 bases align to TRBD2. CDR3 length: 17 residues. CDR1 SGHTA and CDR2 FQGNSA come from the germline V gene. After removal of 4 bases from V and 7 bases from J, the junction contained 10 bases not matched to a gene.

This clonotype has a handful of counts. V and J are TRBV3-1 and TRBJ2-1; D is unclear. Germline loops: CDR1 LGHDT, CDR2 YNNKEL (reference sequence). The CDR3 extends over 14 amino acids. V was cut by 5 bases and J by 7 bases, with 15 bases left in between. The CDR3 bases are TGTGCCAGCAGCTTCGACCCGTGGGCGAATGAGCAGTTCTTC. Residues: CASSFDPWANEQFF.

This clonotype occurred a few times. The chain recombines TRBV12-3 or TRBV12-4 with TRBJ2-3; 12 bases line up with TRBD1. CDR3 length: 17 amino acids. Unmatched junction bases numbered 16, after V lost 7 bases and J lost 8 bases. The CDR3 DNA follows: TGTGCCAGCAAAGAAACCCCCCCGGGACAGGGGGCATCTACGCAGTATTTT. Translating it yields CASKETPPGQGASTQYF.

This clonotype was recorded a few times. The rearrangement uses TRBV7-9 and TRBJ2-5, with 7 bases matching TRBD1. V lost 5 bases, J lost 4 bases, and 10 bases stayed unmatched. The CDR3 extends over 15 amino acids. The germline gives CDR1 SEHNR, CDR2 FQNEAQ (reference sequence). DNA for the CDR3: TGTGCCAGCAGCCAGGGGGACCGAGGAGGAGAGACCCAGTACTTC. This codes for CASSQGDRGGETQYF.

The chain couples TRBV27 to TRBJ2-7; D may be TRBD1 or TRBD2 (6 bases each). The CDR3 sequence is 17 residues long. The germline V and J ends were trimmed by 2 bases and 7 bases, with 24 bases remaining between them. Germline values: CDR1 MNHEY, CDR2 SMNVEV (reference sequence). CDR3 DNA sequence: TGTGCCAGCAGTTTAACGATACGGGAGCGAGAAAGGGGGGAGCAGTACTTC. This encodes CASSLTIRERERGEQYF.

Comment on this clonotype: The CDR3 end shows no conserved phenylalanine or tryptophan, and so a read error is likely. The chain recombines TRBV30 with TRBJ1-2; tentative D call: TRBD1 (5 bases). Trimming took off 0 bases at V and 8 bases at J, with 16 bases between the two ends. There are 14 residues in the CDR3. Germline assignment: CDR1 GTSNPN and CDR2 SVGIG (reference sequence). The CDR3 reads CAWSVAGTGWGYTL. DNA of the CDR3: TGTGCCTGGAGTGTAGCAGGGACCGGTTGGGGCTACACCCTC.

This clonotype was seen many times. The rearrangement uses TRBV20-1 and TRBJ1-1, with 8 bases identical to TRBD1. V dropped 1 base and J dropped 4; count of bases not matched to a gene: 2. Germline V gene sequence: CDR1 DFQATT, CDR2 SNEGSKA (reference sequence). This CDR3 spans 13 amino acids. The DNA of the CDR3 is TGCAGTGCTAGAGCAGGGGGCTTCACTGAAGCTTTCTTT. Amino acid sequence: CSARAGGFTEAFF.

Here the CDR3 DNA reads TGTGCCAGCAGTTGGGGGGGGGGAAGCACCGGGGAGCTGTTTTTT. It translates to CASSWGGGSTGELFF. This sequence joins TRBV28 and TRBJ2-2, with 7 bases aligning to TRBD2. The CDR3 has 15 residues. V gave up 4 bases and J gave up 4 bases; unmatched junction bases: 6. CDR1 and CDR2 (germline): MDHEN, SYDVKM.

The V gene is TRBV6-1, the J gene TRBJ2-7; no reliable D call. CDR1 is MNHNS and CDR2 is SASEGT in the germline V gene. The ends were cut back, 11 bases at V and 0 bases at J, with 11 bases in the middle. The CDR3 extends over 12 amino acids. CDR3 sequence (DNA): TGTGCCGGGCGGACGGACTCCTACGAGCAGTACTTC. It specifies CAGRTDSYEQYF.

DNA for the CDR3: TGTGCCAGCAGCCCTGGAACCGCAGGGCCAGCCTACGAGCAGTACTTC. Protein product: CASSPGTAGPAYEQYF. J is TRBJ2-7 and V is TRBV13; weak D call: TRBD1 (5 bases). Trimming left V 5 bases short and J 2 bases short, with 19 bases between. Germline V gene data show CDR1 as PRHDT and CDR2 as FYEKMQ (reference sequence). The CDR3 contains 16 residues.

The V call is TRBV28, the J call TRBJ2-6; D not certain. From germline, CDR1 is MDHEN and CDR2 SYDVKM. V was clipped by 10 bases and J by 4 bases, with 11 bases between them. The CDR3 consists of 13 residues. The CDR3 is CATASAGANVLTF. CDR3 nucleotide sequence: TGTGCCACCGCCTCAGCCGGGGCCAACGTCCTGACTTTC.

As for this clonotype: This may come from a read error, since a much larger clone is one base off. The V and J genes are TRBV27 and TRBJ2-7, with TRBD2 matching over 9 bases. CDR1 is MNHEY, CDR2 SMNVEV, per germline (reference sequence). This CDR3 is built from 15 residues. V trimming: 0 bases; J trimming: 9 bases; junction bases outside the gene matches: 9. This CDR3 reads CASSLSGTSPHGQYF. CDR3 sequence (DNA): TGTGCCAGCAGTTTATCGGGGACTAGCCCCCACGGGCAGTACTTC.

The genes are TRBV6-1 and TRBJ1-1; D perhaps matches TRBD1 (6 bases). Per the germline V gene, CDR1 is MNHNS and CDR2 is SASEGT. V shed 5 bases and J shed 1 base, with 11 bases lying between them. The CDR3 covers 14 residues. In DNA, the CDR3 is TGTGCCAGCAGTAGACAGGTGGGGAACACTGAAGCTTTCTTT. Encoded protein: CASSRQVGNTEAFF.

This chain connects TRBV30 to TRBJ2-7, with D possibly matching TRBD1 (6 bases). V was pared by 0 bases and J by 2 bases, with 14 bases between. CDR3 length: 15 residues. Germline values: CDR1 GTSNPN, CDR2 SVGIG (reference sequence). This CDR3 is CAWSVGGVYTYEQYF. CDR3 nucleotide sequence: TGTGCCTGGAGTGTAGGGGGAGTTTACACCTACGAGCAGTACTTC.

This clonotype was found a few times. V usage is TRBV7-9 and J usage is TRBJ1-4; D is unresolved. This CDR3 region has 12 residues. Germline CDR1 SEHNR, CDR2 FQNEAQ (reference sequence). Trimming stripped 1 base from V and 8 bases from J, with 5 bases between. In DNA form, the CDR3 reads TGTGCCAGCAGCTTAGACGCGGAAAAACTGTTTTTT. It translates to CASSLDAEKLFF. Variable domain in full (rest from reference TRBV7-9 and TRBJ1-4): DTGVSQNPRHKITKRGQNVTFRCDPISEHNRLYWYRQTLGQGPEFLTYFQNEAQLEKSRLLSDRFSAERPKGSFSTLEIQRTEQGDSAMYLCASSLDAEKLFFGSGTQLSVL.

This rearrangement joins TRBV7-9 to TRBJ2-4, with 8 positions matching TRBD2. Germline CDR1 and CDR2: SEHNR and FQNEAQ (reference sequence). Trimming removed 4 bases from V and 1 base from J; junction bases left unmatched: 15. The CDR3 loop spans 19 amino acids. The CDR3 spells CASSSILAAPEGAKNIQYF. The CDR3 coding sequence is TGTGCCAGCAGCTCCATACTAGCGGCCCCAGAGGGGGCCAAAAACATTCAGTACTTC. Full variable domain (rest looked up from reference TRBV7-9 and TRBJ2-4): DTGVSQNPRHKITKRGQNVTFRCDPISEHNRLYWYRQTLGQGPEFLTYFQNEAQLEKSRLLSDRFSAERPKGSFSTLEIQRTEQGDSAMYLCASSSILAAPEGAKNIQYFGAGTRLSVL.